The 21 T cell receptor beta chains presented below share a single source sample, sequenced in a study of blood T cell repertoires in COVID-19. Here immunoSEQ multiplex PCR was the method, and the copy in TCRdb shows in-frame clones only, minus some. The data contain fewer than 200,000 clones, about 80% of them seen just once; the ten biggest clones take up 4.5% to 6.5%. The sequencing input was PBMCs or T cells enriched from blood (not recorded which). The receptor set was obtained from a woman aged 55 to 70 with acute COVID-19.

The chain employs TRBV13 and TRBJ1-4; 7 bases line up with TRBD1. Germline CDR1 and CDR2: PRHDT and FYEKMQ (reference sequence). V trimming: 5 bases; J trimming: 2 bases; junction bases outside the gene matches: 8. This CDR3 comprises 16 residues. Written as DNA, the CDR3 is TGTGCCAGCAGCAACAGGGGATCGGGCACTAATGAAAAACTGTTTTTT. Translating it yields CASSNRGSGTNEKLFF.

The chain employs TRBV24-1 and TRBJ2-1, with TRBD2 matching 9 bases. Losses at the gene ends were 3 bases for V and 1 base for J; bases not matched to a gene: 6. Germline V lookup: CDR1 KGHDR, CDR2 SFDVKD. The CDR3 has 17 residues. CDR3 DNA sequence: TGTGCCACCAGTGATGCTCTGACTAGCGGATCCTACAATGAGCAGTTCTTC. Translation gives CATSDALTSGSYNEQFF.

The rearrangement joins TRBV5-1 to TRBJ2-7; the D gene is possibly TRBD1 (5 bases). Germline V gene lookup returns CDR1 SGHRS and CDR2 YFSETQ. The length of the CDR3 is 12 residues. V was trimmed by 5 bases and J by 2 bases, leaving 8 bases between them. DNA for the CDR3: TGCGCCAGCAGGCAGGGCCCCTACGAGCAGTACTTC. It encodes CASRQGPYEQYF.

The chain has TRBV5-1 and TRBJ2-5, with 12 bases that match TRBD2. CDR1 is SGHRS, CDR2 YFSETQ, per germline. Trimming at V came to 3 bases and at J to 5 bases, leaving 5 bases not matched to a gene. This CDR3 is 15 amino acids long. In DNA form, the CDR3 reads TGCGCCAGCAGCTCACTGACTAGCGGGGGCGAGACCCAGTACTTC. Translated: CASSSLTSGGETQYF. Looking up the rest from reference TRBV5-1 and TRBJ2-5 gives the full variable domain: KAGVTQTPRYLIKTRGQQVTLSCSPISGHRSVSWYQQTPGQGLQFLFEYFSETQRNKGNFPGRFSGRQFSNSRSEMNVSTLELGDSALYLCASSSLTSGGETQYFGPGTRLLVL.

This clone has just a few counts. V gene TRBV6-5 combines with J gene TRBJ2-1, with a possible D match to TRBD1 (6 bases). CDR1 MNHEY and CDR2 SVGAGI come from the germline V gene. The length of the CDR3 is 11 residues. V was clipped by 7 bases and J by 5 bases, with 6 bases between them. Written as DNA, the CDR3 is TGTGCCAGCACAGGGGACAATGAGCAGTTCTTC. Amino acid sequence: CASTGDNEQFF.

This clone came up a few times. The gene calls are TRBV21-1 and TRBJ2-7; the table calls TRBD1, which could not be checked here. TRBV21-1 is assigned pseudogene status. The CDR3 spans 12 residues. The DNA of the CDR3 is TGTGCCACCCACAGGGATTTAGACGAGCAGTACGTC. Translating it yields CATHRDLDEQYV.

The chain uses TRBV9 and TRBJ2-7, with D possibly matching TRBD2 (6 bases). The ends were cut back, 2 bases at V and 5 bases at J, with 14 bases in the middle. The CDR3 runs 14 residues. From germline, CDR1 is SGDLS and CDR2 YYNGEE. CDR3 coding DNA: TGTGCCAGCAGCGTGCTCAACGGAGGGGACGAGCAGTACTTC. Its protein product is CASSVLNGGDEQYF.

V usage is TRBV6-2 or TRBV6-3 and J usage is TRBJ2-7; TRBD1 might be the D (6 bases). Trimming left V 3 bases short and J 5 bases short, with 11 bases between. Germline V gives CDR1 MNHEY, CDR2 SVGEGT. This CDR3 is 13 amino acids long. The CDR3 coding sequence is TGTGCCAGCAGTTATAAGGGGGTCCACGAGCAGTACGTC. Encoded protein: CASSYKGVHEQYV.

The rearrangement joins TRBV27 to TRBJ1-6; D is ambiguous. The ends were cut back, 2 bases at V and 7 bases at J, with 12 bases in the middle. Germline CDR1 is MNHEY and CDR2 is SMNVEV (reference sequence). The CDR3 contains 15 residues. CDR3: CASSLEGLVNSPLHF. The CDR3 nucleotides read TGTGCCAGCAGTTTAGAGGGCTTGGTGAATTCACCCCTCCACTTT.

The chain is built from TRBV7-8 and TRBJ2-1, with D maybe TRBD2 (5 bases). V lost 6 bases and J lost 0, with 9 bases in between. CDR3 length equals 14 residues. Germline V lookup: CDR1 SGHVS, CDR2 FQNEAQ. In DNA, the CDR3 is TGTGCCAGCAGTGTCAGCGGCTCCTACAATGAGCAGTTCTTC. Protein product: CASSVSGSYNEQFF. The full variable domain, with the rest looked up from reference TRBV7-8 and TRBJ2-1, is GAGVSQSPRYKVAKRGQDVALRCDPISGHVSLFWYQQALGQGPEFLTYFQNEAQLDKSGLPSDRFFAERPEGSVSTLKIQRTQQEDSAVYLCASSVSGSYNEQFFGPGTRLTVL.

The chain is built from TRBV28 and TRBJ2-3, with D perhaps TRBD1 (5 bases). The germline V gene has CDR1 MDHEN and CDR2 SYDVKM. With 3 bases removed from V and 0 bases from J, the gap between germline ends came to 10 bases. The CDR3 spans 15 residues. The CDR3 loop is CASSFPDSSTDTQYF. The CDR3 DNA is TGTGCCAGCAGTTTCCCCGACAGCAGCACAGATACGCAGTATTTT.

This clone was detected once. The CDR3, as DNA: TGTGCCAGCTCTCTCGGGACATCCGGGGTGGATGAGCAGTTCTTC. Its protein is CASSLGTSGVDEQFF. The chain carries TRBV18 and TRBJ2-1, with D tentatively TRBD1 (6 bases). CDR3 length: 15 residues. CDR1 KGHSH and CDR2 LQKENI come from the germline V gene. V dropped 6 bases and J dropped 8 bases, with 20 bases sitting between them.

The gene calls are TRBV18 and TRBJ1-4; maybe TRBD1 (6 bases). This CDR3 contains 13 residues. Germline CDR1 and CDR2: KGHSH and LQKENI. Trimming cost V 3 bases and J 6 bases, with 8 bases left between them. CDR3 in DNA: TGTGCCAGCTCACCGGACAGCGATGAAAAACTGTTTTTT. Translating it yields CASSPDSDEKLFF.

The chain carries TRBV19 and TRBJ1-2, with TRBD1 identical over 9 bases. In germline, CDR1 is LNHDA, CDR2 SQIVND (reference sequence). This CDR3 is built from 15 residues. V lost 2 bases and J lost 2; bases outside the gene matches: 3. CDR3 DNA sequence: TGTGCCAGTAGTATAAACAGGGGGCCCAACTATGGCTACACCTTC. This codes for CASSINRGPNYGYTF. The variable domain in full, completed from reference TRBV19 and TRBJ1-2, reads DGGITQSPKYLFRKEGQNVTLSCEQNLNHDAMYWYRQDPGQGLRLIYYSQIVNDFQKGDIAEGYSVSREKKESFPLTVTSAQKNPTAFYLCASSINRGPNYGYTFGSGTRLTVV.

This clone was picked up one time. The CDR3: CASSDSGTITSTDTQYF. CDR3 coding DNA: TGTGCCAGCAGTGACTCAGGGACAATCACTAGCACAGATACGCAGTATTTT. V usage is TRBV6-4 and J usage is TRBJ2-3; D is perhaps TRBD1 (6 bases). Trimming removed 0 bases from V and 0 bases from J, with 13 bases in between. The CDR3 consists of 17 residues. CDR1 and CDR2 (germline): MRHNA, SNTAGT.

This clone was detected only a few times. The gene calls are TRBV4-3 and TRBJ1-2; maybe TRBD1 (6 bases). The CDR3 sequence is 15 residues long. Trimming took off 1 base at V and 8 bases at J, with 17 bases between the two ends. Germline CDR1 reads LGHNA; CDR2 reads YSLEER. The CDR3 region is CASSQAYRAAYGYTF. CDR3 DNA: TGCGCCAGCAGCCAAGCATACAGGGCAGCTTACGGCTACACCTTC.

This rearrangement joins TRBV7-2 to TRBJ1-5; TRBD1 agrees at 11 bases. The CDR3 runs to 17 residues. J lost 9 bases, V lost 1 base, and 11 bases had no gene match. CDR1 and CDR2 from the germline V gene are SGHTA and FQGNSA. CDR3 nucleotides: TGTGCCAGCAGCTTAGACCGGACAGGGGGCAGGGGGTGGCCCCAGCATTTT. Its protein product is CASSLDRTGGRGWPQHF.

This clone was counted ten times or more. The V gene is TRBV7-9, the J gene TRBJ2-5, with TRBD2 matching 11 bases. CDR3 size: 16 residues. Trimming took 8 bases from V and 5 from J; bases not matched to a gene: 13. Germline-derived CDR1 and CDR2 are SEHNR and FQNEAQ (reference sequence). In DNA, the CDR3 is TGTGCCAGCCGTAAATCACTAGCGGGAGATCGGGAGACCCAGTACTTC. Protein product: CASRKSLAGDRETQYF.

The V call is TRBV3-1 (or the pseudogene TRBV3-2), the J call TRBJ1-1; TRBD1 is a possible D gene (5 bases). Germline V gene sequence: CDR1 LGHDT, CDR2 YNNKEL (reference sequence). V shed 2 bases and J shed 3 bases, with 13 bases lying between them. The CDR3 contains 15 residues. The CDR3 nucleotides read TGTGCCAGCAGCCAAAGGGGAGGGGCCTACACTGAAGCTTTCTTT. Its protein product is CASSQRGGAYTEAFF.

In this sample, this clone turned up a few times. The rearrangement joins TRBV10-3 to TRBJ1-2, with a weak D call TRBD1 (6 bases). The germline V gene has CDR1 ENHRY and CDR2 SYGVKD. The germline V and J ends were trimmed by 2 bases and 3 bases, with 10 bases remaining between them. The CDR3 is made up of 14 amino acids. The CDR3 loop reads CAISELGGDYGYTF. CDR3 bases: TGTGCCATCAGTGAGCTAGGGGGAGACTATGGCTACACCTTC.

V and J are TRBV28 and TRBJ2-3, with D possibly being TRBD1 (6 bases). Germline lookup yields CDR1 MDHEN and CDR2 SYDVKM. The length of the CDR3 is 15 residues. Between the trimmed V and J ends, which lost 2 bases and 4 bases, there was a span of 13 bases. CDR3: CASSLPRGVADTQYF. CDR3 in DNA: TGTGCCAGCAGTTTACCCAGGGGAGTAGCAGATACGCAGTATTTT.